A single T cell receptor beta chain is shown here with its context. As yet, its antigen is unknown. Data came from immunoSEQ multiplex PCR; TCRdb stores just in-frame clones and leaves some out. This table has more than 55,000 clones, 86% appearing once. This record comes from a study of OX40 agonist ivuxolimab in advanced cancers. In the study overall: The patients got ivuxolimab, which is an agonistic anti-OX40 (CD134) antibody. Prior anti-PD-1, anti-PD-L1 or anti-CTLA-4 therapy did not bar entry, and 40% had some.

Study-wide results and caveats: The study found among the lowest clonal expansion in partial responders at 0.1-3.0 mg/kg.

V gave up 3 bases and J gave up 1 base; unmatched junction bases: 8. CDR3 length: 16 residues. Germline CDR1 reads SGHDT; CDR2 reads YYEEEE. The source was CD4+ or CD8+ T cells sorted from blood, collected in a trial of the OX40 agonist ivuxolimab. This sequence originates from an adult with an advanced solid tumor such as melanoma, head and neck, liver or kidney cancer. The chain carries TRBV5-6 and TRBJ2-3, with 7 bases matching TRBD1. Here the CDR3 DNA reads TGTGCCAGCAGCTCATCCGGGACAGTGCGCACAGATACGCAGTATTTT. Amino acid sequence: CASSSSGTVRTDTQYF.